A single count supports the clone carrying this TCR beta chain. Its antigen remains unknown. This sample is drawn from a study of shared clonotypes between healthy human individuals. Study-level points and caveats: Donors were few, which limited the genetic and exposure-history diversity represented.

Germline V gene data show CDR1 as MNHNY and CDR2 as SVGAGI (reference sequence). The CDR3 length is 16 residues. With 6 bases clipped from V and 3 bases from J, the junction kept 14 bases outside the gene matches. TCRdb keeps only in-frame clones here, not all; method: immunoSEQ multiplex PCR. The table shows some 2,100,000 clones, with 90% to 96% occurring only once. The sequence came from a man aged 18-30 years in good health. Material: naive CD4+ T cells sorted from blood. Subset: CD45RA+ positively selected. The genes are TRBV6-6 and TRBJ2-7; 7 bases fit TRBD2. The CDR3 coding sequence is TGTGCCAGCAGAACTCTGGCGGGCGGGGGAGGCTACGAGCAGTACTTC. Translated, it gives CASRTLAGGGGYEQYF.